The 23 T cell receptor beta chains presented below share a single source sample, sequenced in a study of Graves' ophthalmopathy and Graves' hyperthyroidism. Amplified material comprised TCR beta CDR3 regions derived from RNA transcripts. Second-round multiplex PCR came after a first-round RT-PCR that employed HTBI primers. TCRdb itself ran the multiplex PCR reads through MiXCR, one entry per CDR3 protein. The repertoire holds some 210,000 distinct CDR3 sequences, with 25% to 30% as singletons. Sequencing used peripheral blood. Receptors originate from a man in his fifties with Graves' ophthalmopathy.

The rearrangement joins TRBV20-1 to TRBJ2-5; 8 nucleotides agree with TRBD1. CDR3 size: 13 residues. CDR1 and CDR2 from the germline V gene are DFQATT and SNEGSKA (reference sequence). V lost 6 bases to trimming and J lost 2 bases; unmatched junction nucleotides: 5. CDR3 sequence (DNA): TGCAGTGCCGCCGACAGGGGTCAAGAGACCCAGTACTTC. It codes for CSAADRGQETQYF.

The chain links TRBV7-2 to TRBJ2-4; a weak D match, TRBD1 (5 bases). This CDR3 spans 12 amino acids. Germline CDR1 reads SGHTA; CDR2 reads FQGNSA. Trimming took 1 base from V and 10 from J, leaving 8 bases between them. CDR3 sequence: CASSLDRPIQYF. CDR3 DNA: TGTGCCAGCAGCTTAGACAGGCCTATTCAGTACTTC.

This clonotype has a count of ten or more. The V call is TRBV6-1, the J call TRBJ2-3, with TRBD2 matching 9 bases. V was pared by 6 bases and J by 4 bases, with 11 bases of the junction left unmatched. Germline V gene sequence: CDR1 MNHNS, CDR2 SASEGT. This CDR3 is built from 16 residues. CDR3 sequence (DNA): TGTGCCAGCAGGAACACCGGGACTAGCAGGGCAGATACGCAGTATTTT. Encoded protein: CASRNTGTSRADTQYF.

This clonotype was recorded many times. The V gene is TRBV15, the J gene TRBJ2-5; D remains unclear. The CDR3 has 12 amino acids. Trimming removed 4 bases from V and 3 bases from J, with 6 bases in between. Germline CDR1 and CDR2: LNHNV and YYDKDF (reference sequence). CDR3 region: CATSTEKETQYF. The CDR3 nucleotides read TGTGCCACCAGCACCGAAAAAGAGACCCAGTACTTC.

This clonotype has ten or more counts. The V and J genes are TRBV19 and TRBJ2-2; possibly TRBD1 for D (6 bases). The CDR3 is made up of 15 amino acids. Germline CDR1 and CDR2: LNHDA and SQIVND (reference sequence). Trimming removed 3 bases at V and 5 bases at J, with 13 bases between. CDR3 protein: CASSIFGQMTGELFF. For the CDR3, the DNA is TGTGCCAGTAGTATTTTCGGACAGATGACCGGGGAGCTGTTTTTT.

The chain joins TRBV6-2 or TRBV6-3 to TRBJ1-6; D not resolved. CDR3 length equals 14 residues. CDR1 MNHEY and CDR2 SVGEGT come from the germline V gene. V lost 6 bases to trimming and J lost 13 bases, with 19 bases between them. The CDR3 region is CASSPIGPNQPLHF. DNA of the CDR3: TGTGCCAGCAGCCCCATAGGGCCCAATCAGCCCCTCCACTTT.

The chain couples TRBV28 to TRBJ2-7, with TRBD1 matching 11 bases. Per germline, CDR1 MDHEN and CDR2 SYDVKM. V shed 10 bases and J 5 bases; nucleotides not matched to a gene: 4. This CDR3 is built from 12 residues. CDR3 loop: CAIGQGADEQYF. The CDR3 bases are TGTGCCATCGGACAGGGGGCGGACGAGCAGTACTTC.

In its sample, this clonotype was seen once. This CDR3 is CASSDPAQAPGNTIYF. CDR3 DNA sequence: TGTGCCAGTAGTGACCCCGCACAGGCCCCTGGAAACACCATATATTTT. V usage is TRBV19 and J usage is TRBJ1-3; the D gene is possibly TRBD1 (5 bases). The length of the CDR3 is 16 residues. The V gene lost 5 bases and the J gene lost 2 bases, with 16 bases spanning the gap. Germline V gives CDR1 LNHDA, CDR2 SQIVND (reference sequence).

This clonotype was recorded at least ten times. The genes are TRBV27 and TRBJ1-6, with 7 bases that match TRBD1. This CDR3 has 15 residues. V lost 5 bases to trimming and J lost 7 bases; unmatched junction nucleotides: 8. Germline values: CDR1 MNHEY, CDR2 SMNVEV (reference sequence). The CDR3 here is CASSPADRANSPLHF. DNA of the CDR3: TGTGCCAGCAGTCCAGCAGACAGGGCAAATTCACCCCTCCACTTT.

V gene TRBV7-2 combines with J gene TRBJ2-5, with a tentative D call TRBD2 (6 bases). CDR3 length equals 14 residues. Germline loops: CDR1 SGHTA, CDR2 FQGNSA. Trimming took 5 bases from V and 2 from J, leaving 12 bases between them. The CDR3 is CASSGGALQETQYF. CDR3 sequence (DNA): TGTGCCAGCAGCGGAGGGGCCCTACAAGAGACCCAGTACTTC. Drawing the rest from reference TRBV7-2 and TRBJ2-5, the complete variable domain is GAGVSQSPSNKVTEKGKDVELRCDPISGHTALYWYRQSLGQGLEFLIYFQGNSAPDKSGLPSDRFSAERTGGSVSTLTIQRTQQEDSAVYLCASSGGALQETQYFGPGTRLLVL.

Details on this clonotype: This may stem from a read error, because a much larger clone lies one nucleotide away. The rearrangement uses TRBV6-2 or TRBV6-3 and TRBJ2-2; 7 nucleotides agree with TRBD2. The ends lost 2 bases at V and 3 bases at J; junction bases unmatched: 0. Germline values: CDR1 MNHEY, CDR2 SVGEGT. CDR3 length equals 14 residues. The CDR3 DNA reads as TGTGCCAGCAGTTACACTAGCGACACCGGGGAGCTGTTTTTT. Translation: CASSYTSDTGELFF.

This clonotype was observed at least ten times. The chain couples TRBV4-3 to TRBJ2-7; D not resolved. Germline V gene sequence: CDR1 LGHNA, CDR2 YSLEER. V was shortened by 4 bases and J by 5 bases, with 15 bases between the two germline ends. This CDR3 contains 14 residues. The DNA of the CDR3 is TGCGCCAGCAGCCCCGGCAGCCGAAGCGACGAGCAGTACTTC. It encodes CASSPGSRSDEQYF.

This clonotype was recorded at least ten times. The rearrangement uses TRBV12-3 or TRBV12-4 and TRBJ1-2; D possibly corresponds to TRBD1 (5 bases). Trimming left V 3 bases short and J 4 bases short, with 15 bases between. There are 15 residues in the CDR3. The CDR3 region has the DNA TGTGCCAGCAGTTTGGGGGTGCTCGAGGGCTATGGCTACACCTTC. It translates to CASSLGVLEGYGYTF.

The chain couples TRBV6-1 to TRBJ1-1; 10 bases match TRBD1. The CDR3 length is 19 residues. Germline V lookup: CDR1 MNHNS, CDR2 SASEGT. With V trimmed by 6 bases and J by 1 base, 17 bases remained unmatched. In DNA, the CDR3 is TGTGCCAGCAGCGATGCAAAGGGGGACCGGGACAGGGGGAACACTGAAGCTTTCTTT. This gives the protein CASSDAKGDRDRGNTEAFF.

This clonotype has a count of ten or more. As DNA, the CDR3 is TGTGCCACCAGCAGAATTCTCGGGACCGCCTACGAGCAGTACTTC. Translation: CATSRILGTAYEQYF. V and J are TRBV15 and TRBJ2-7; D is perhaps TRBD1 or TRBD2 (5 bases each). Germline-derived CDR1 and CDR2 are LNHNV and YYDKDF (reference sequence). V was clipped by 2 bases and J by 2 bases, with 13 bases between them. The CDR3 sequence is 15 residues long.

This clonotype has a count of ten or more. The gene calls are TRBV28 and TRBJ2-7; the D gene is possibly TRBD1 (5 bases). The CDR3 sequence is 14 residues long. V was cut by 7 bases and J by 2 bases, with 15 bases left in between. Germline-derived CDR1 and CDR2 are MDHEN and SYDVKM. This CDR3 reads CASTSQGTPYEQYF. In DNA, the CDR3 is TGTGCCAGCACAAGTCAGGGAACTCCCTACGAGCAGTACTTC.

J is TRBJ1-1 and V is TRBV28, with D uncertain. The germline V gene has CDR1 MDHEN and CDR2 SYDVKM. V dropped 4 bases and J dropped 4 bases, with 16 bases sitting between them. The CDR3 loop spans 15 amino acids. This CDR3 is CASSSPNTGRTEAFF. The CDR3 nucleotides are TGTGCCAGCAGTTCCCCCAACACGGGCCGCACTGAAGCTTTCTTT.

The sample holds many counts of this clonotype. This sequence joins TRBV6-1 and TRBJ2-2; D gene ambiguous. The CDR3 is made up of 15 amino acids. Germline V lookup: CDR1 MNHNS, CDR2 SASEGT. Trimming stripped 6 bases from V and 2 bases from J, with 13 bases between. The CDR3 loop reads CASRGTVTNTGELFF. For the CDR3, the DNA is TGTGCCAGCAGGGGAACGGTGACAAACACCGGGGAGCTGTTTTTT.

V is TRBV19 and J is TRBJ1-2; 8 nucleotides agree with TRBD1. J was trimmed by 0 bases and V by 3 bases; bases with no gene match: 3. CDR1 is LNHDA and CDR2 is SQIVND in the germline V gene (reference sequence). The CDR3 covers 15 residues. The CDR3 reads CASSMGTGANYGYTF. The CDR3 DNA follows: TGTGCCAGTAGTATGGGGACAGGCGCTAACTATGGCTACACCTTC.

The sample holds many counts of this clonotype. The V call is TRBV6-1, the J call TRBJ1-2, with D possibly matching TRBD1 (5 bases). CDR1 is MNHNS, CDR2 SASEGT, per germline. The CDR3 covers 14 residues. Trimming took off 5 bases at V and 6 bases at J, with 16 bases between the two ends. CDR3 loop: CASSPLGVSDGYTF. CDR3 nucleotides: TGTGCCAGCAGTCCCTTGGGGGTGAGCGATGGCTACACCTTC.

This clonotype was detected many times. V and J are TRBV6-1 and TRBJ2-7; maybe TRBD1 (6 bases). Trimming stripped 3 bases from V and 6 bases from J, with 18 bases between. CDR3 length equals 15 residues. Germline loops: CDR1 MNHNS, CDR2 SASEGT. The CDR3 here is CASSEGQLGSTEQYF. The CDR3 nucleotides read TGTGCCAGCAGTGAGGGACAACTTGGGTCCACCGAGCAGTACTTC.

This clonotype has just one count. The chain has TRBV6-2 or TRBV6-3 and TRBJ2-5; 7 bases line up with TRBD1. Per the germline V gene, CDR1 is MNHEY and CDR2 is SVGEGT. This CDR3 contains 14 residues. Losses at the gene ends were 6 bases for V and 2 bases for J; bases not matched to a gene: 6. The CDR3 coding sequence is TGTGCCAGCAGCTCCGGACAGGAACAAGAGACCCAGTACTTC. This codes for CASSSGQEQETQYF.

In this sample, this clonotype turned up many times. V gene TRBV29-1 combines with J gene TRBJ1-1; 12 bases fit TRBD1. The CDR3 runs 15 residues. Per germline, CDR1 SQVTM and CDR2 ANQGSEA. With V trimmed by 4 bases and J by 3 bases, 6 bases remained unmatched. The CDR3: CSVAGTGGRDTEAFF. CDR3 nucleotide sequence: TGCAGCGTTGCCGGGACAGGGGGCCGGGACACTGAAGCTTTCTTT.